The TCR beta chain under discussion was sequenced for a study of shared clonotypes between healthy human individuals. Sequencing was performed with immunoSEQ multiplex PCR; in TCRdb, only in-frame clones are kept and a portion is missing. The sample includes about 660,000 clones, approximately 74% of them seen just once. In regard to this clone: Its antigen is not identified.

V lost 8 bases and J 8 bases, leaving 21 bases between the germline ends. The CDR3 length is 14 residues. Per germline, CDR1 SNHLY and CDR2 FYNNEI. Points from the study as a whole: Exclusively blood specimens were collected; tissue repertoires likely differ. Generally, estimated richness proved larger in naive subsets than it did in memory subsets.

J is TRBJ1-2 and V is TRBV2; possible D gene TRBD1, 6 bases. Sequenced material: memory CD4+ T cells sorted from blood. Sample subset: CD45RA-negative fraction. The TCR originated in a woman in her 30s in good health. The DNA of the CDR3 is TGTGCCAGCCCCCCGGACAGCTTAGCCGAAGGCTACACCTTC. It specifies CASPPDSLAEGYTF.